This T cell receptor (beta chain) is drawn from a study of blood T cell repertoires in COVID-19. Study at large: From the United States, Italy and Spain came samples of acute and convalescent COVID-19. Sources were T cells, B-cell-depleted T cells, or PBMCs; the material itself was cDNA or gDNA.

V lost 2 bases and J 0 bases, leaving 14 bases between the germline ends. Germline-derived CDR1 and CDR2 are GTSNPN and SVGIG (reference sequence). The length of the CDR3 is 15 residues. In the original analysis: Amplified reference gene primers provided the basis for estimating nucleated cell counts. Data came from immunoSEQ multiplex PCR; TCRdb stores just in-frame clones and leaves some out. That table is the source of V, J and clone size, and D and trimming were worked out from the DNA. Of over 55,000 clones listed, around 76% were seen once; the top ten hold about 13%. Sequencing was done on a sample of peripheral blood. The TCR originated in a woman of 80 years or more with acute or convalescent COVID-19. This chain uses TRBV30 with TRBJ2-7; TRBD1 might be the D (6 bases). This CDR3 is CAWSTTGNPSYEQYF. CDR3 coding DNA: TGTGCCTGGAGTACGACAGGAAACCCCTCCTACGAGCAGTACTTC. Together with reference TRBV30 and TRBJ2-7, the CDR3 gives the full variable domain: SQTIHQWPATLVQPVGSPLSLECTVEGTSNPNLYWYRQAAGRGLQLLFYSVGIGQISSEVPQNLSASRPQDRQFILSSKKLLLSDSGFYLCAWSTTGNPSYEQYFGPGTRLTVT.